This T cell receptor beta chain appears in the sequencing data of a study of regulatory dendritic cells for organ transplantation. Study-wide results and caveats: Alloreactive memory CD8+ T cell pools varied considerably between individuals. Naive T cells showed high diversity, memory cells less, memory CD8+ least.

Sorted T cells were CFSE-labeled and cultured approximately five days with allogeneic regulatory or mature dendritic cells at 1:10. A word on this clone: The antigen is unknown.

Method: immunoSEQ multiplex PCR; TCRdb's copy keeps in-frame clones and lacks some. The sample consists of around 19,000 clones, 75% to 90% of them appearing once. The CDR3 has 11 amino acids. Trimming removed 5 bases at V and 3 bases at J, with 5 bases between. Germline values: CDR1 MNHNY, CDR2 SVGAGI (reference sequence). V is TRBV6-6 and J is TRBJ2-7; D is uncertain. This sequence originates from a human donor in good health. Sequenced material: naive CD4+ T cells from blood cultured with regulatory dendritic cells. Subset of the sample: CD45RA+ naive T cells. The CDR3 is CASSTIYEQYF. As DNA, the CDR3 is TGTGCCAGCAGTACCATCTACGAGCAGTACTTC.